What follows is one T cell receptor (beta chain) and its context. This entry belongs to a study of blood T cell repertoires in COVID-19. Study overall: Donors in the United States, Italy and Spain gave samples during acute or convalescent COVID-19. T cells, B-cell-depleted T cells, or PBMCs supplied cDNA or gDNA.

Germline V CDR1 and CDR2: SGHRS, YFSETQ. The CDR3 is 16 residues long. V dropped 0 bases and J dropped 3 bases, with 12 bases sitting between them. Study processing details: Amplification of reference gene primers provided the estimated nucleated cell counts. TCRdb's copy holds only in-frame clones and misses some; the assay was immunoSEQ multiplex PCR. The V and J calls and clone size were taken over from that table, and D and trimming were inferred from the DNA. Among fewer than 100,000 clones, less than 85% were seen once, and the ten largest hold approximately 10%. This clonotype originated in a woman in her 70s with acute or convalescent COVID-19. Sequencing was carried out using peripheral blood. The chain carries TRBV5-1 and TRBJ2-2, with a tentative D call TRBD1 (7 bases). As DNA, the CDR3 is TGCGCCAGCAGCTTGGCCGGGGGACAGTACACCGGGGAGCTGTTTTTT. Encoded protein: CASSLAGGQYTGELFF.